This TCR beta chain was captured by sequencing in a study of blood T cell repertoires in COVID-19 (dated by TCRdb to 2020 to 2021). Regarding the research as a whole: Samples covering the acute and convalescent phases of COVID-19 were provided by collaborators in the United States, Italy and Spain. The material from the prospective study consisted of cDNA or gDNA derived from T cells, B-cell-depleted T cells, or PBMCs. Nearly every sample came with metadata listing a de-identified subject ID, COVID-19 status, age in years and sex. Deeply sampled blood TCRbeta repertoires from subjects exposed to, actively infected with, or recovered from COVID-19 were included in the dataset. Where available, HLA class I and class II types were obtained from metadata supplied by the sample provider rather than from assay-based typing. The repertoires were made available in a free public database intended to serve as a resource for research on the immune response to SARS-CoV-2. Samples were obtained from the ongoing ImmuneRACE study (first 160 participants) and from 1,254 subjects provided by 6 global collaborators.

The immunoSEQ Assay, a bias-controlled multiplex PCR, was used to amplify TCRbeta CDR3 regions from genomic DNA. Regarding the original processing steps: Nucleated cell counts per sample were estimated from amplification of reference gene primers within the assay. Sequence reads were collapsed and filtered to measure the absolute abundance of every unique TCRbeta CDR3 rearrangement. For each sample, productive Simpson clonality was calculated by taking the square root of Simpson's diversity index across productive rearrangements. TCRdb took over this immuneACCESS table, retaining in-frame rearrangements with V and J assigned. Such tables are incomplete; in checked studies, under half of the missing clones stem from an unresolved V gene, and the remainder is unexplained. V and J calls and clone size are those listed in that table; D and trimming were worked out from the DNA. The sample includes about 200,000 clones, with about 78% observed a single time. Less than 7% of the sample is held by the ten biggest clonotypes.

Whole blood was collected in K2EDTA tubes by collaborating institutions according to the institutions' own protocols. For TCRbeta analysis, collaborators shipped samples in one of three forms: frozen whole blood, isolated PBMCs, or DNA extracted from either of those sample types. Overall study outcomes, separate from this receptor: The amount of clinical and demographic metadata varied by source and participant and was provided uncurated.

CDR1 SQVTM and CDR2 ANQGSEA were looked up in the germline V gene. Trimming removed 6 bases from V and 7 bases from J; the gene matches leave 8 bases unexplained. The CDR3 contains 12 residues, cysteine and phenylalanine counted. CDR3 DNA only is kept here, 36 bases in frame from base 1. Points on this clone: What antigen it recognizes has not been identified. No qualities accompany the bases; no much larger clone lies one base away.

The receptor comes from a woman in her seventies with acute or convalescent COVID-19. Recombination connected TRBV29-1 to TRBJ1-2, with 7 bases aligning to TRBD1. Sequencing was done on a sample of peripheral blood. CDR3 reads: CSVTHRGGGYTF. DNA sequence: TGCAGCGTGACACACAGGGGAGGTGGCTACACCTTC.